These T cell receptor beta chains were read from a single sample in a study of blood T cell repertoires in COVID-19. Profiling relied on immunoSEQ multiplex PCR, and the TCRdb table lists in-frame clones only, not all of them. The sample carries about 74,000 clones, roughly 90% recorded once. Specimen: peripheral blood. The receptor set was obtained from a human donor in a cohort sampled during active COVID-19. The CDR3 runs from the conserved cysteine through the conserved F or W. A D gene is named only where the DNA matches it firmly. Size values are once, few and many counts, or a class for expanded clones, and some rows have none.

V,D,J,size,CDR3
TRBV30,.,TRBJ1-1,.,CAWRPRRTEAFF
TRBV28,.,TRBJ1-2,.,CASSRNRGALDGYTF
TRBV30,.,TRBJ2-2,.,CAWSRGGTNTGELFF
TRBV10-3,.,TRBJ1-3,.,CAISESHRQTGNTIYF
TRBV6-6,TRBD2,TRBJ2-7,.,CASCREGGMEEQYF
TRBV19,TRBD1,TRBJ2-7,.,CASRISGTGVHEQYF
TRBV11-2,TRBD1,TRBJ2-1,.,CASTTGGSYNEQFF
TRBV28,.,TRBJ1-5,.,CASSTPPGTYQPQHF
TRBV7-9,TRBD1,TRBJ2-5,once,CASSLRTGGAETQYF
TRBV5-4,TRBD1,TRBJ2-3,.,CASSYGTGGADTQYF
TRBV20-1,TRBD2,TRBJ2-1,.,CSASFSSGGYNEQFF
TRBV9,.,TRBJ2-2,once,CASTSGTAGDGELFF
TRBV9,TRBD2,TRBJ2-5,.,CASSALGLAGAETQYF
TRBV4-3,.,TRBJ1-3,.,CASSQAGTGNTIYF
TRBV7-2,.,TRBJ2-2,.,CASRSGSGRTGELFF
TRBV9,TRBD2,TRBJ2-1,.,CASSVAAGPLHEQFF
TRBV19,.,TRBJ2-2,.,CASSVQGGTGELFF
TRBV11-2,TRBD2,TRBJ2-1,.,CASSSSSGYNEQFF
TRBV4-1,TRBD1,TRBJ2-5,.,CASSRTPGQVQETQYF
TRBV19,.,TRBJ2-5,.,CASSTPFGGGETQYF
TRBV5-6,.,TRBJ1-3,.,CASSLRVLSGNTIYF
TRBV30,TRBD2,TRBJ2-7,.,CAWSQGLAAYEQYF
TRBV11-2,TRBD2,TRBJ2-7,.,CASSLRYLSGRNLFREQYF
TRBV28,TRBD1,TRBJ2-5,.,CASSPGTDFFSYQETQYF
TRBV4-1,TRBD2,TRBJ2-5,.,CASSRRGLAGEGVHQETQYF
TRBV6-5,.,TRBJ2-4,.,CASSSGQWGNIQYF
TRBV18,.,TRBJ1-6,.,CASSVGDSPLHF
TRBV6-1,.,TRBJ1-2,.,CASSEAIRVGGYTF
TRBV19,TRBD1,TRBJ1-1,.,CASRDRGRGNTEAFF
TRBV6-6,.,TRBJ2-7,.,CASRRGVGNEQYF
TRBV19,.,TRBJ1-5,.,CASSITPLSNQPQHF
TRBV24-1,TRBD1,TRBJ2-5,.,CATSTGQGTQETQYF
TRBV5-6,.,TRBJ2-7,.,CASSLGPAAYEQYF
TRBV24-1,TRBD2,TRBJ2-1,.,CATRGGGGGNEQFF
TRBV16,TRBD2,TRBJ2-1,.,CASSQRLAGANNEQFF
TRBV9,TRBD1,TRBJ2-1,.,CASSARSLGQGVNEQFF
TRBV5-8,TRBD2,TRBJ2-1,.,CASSLGLAGGAEQFF
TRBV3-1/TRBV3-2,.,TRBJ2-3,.,CASSSRDTQYF
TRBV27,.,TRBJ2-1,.,CASSYRVRTPYEQFF
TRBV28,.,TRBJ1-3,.,CASSLYGKGGGNTIYF
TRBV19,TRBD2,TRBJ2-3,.,CASSAGDSTDTQYF
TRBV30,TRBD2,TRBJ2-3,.,CAWGLGGSADTQYF
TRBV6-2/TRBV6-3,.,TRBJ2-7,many,CASSYSGEGAYEQYF
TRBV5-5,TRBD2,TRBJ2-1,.,CASSLRGTSGYNEQFF
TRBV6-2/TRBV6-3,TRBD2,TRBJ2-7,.,CASSNLWRESAYEQYF
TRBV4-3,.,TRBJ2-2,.,CASSQEGTGPGAGELFF
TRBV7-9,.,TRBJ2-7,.,CASILIGDTTYEQYF
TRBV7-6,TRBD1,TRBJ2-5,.,CASTMTGGEGSQYF
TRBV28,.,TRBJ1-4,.,CASSGQLSGEKLFF
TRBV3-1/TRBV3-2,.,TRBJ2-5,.,CASSRLAVYQETQYF
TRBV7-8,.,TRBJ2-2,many,CATLLASTGELFF
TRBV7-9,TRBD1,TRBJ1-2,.,CASSSRQGIVGYTF
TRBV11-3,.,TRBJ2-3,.,CASSPQGSDTQYF
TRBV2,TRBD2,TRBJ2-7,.,CATAGEMDYEQYF
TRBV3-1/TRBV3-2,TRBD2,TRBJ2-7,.,CASSQALAGAYEQYF
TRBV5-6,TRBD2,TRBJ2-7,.,CASSFWGRGGYEQYF
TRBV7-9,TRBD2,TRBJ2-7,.,CASSLGLAAGEQYF
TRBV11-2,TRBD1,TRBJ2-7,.,CASRGWDSYEQYF
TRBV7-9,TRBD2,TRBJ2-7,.,CASSLSGAAYEQYF
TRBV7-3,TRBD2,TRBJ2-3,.,CASSLRWLAGLDTQYF